The next 22 T cell receptor beta chains were all read from a single sample in a study of blood T cell repertoires in COVID-19. Assay: immunoSEQ multiplex PCR; the TCRdb copy retains only in-frame clones and omits some. The sample gives about 260,000 clones, approximately 90% of which show up once; 3.6% is in the top ten. The specimen was peripheral blood. These receptors were collected from a man between 18 and 35 years old with active or convalescent COVID-19.

The chain has TRBV7-2 and TRBJ1-1; D is perhaps TRBD1 (5 bases). The germline CDR1 and CDR2 sequences are SGHTA and FQGNSA. The CDR3 is 15 amino acids. V dropped 5 bases and J dropped 1 base, with 14 bases sitting between them. CDR3 in amino acids: CASSPTGLTNTEAFF. In DNA form, the CDR3 reads TGTGCCAGCAGCCCAACGGGACTCACGAACACTGAAGCTTTCTTT.

The V and J genes are TRBV5-4 and TRBJ2-3, with 8 bases identical to TRBD2. The CDR3 totals 14 residues. After removal of 7 bases from V and 4 bases from J, the junction contained 8 bases not matched to a gene. CDR1 SGHNT and CDR2 YYREEE come from the germline V gene (reference sequence). CDR3 coding DNA: TGTGCCAGCCGAGCCCGGGGGGGGCCAGATACGCAGTATTTT. It encodes CASRARGGPDTQYF.

The chain recombines TRBV24-1 with TRBJ2-1; 14 bases agree with TRBD2. J was trimmed by 7 bases and V by 1 base; bases with no gene match: 8. Germline V lookup: CDR1 KGHDR, CDR2 SFDVKD. There are 18 residues in the CDR3. The CDR3: CATSDLGTSGSYRNEQFF. The CDR3 coding sequence is TGTGCCACCAGTGATTTAGGGACTAGCGGGAGTTATAGGAATGAGCAGTTCTTC.

The chain links TRBV7-9 to TRBJ2-2; no firm D call. Germline values: CDR1 SEHNR, CDR2 FQNEAQ (reference sequence). V was pared by 7 bases and J by 6 bases, with 15 bases between. The CDR3 is made up of 14 amino acids. CDR3 sequence reads: CASTPPVSAGELFF. CDR3 bases: TGTGCCAGCACCCCCCCCGTCTCTGCCGGGGAGCTGTTTTTT.

J is TRBJ2-7 and V is TRBV4-2; D is ambiguous. V shed 6 bases and J shed 3 bases, with 15 bases lying between them. The CDR3 contains 14 residues. The germline gives CDR1 LGHNA, CDR2 YNFKEQ. The chain's CDR3 is CASSQSATGYEQYF. The CDR3 DNA sequence: TGTGCCAGCAGTCAGAGCGCCACCGGCTACGAGCAGTACTTC.

The rearrangement links TRBV5-4 to TRBJ2-2; TRBD2 matches 12 bases. Trimming removed 4 bases from V and 7 bases from J; junction bases left unmatched: 5. Per the germline V gene, CDR1 is SGHNT and CDR2 is YYREEE (reference sequence). The CDR3 spans 15 residues. The DNA for the CDR3 is TGTGCCAGCAGCCGACTAGCGGGAGATGTCGGGGAGCTGTTTTTT. Protein product: CASSRLAGDVGELFF.

The chain recombines TRBV3-1 (or the pseudogene TRBV3-2) with TRBJ2-1; 7 positions agree with TRBD1. CDR3 length: 15 amino acids. CDR1 is LGHDT and CDR2 is YNNKEL in the germline V gene (reference sequence). V trimming: 4 bases; J trimming: 4 bases; junction bases outside the gene matches: 7. CDR3: CASSPKSGQYNEQFF. CDR3 nucleotides: TGTGCCAGCAGCCCTAAGTCGGGACAGTACAATGAGCAGTTCTTC.

The DNA for the CDR3 is TGTGCCATCAGTGTAATGCAGGGGACGGACACCGGGGAGCTGTTTTTT. Translated, it gives CAISVMQGTDTGELFF. V usage is TRBV10-3 and J usage is TRBJ2-2; tentative D call: TRBD1 (6 bases). The CDR3 covers 16 residues. With 4 bases removed from V and 3 bases from J, the gap between germline ends came to 15 bases. Germline lookup yields CDR1 ENHRY and CDR2 SYGVKD.

This sequence joins TRBV11-3 and TRBJ1-5, with TRBD1 matching 7 bases. V lost 5 bases to trimming and J lost 1 base; unmatched junction nucleotides: 2. Looked up from germline, CDR1 is SGHNT and CDR2 is YENEEA. CDR3 length equals 14 residues. The CDR3 reads CASSPGGSNQPQHF. DNA for the CDR3: TGTGCCAGCAGCCCAGGGGGGAGCAATCAGCCCCAGCATTTT.

This clone was observed a single time. The chain joins TRBV6-5 to TRBJ1-1; the D is unclear. The CDR3 runs to 13 residues. Trimming took off 7 bases at V and 7 bases at J, with 16 bases between the two ends. Germline V gives CDR1 MNHEY, CDR2 SVGAGI. The CDR3 DNA follows: TGTGCCAGCACCCTTGGGAGCGAATTTGAAGCTTTCTTT. Protein: CASTLGSEFEAFF.

This rearrangement joins TRBV29-1 to TRBJ2-5; D gene uncertain. V was pared by 4 bases and J by 0 bases, with 3 bases between. The CDR3 is made up of 11 amino acids. The V gene's germline CDR1 is SQVTM and CDR2 ANQGSEA. CDR3 region: CSVANQETQYF. The CDR3 DNA reads as TGCAGCGTTGCCAACCAAGAGACCCAGTACTTC.

The genes are TRBV30 and TRBJ1-5; D not resolved. The germline V gene has CDR1 GTSNPN and CDR2 SVGIG (reference sequence). This CDR3 region has 14 residues. V was shortened by 4 bases and J by 2 bases, with 12 bases between the two germline ends. CDR3 amino acids: CAWNDKMGNQPQHF. DNA for the CDR3: TGTGCCTGGAATGACAAGATGGGCAATCAGCCCCAGCATTTT.

The CDR3 protein is CASSYAGTANNSPLHF. In DNA, the CDR3 is TGTGCCAGCAGTTACGCCGGGACTGCTAATAATTCACCCCTCCACTTT. This chain connects TRBV6-5 to TRBJ1-6, with D perhaps matching TRBD1 (5 bases). Trimming shortened V by 2 bases and J by 5 bases, and 13 bases separated the two germline ends. CDR1 and CDR2 (germline): MNHEY, SVGAGI. The CDR3 covers 16 residues.

V is TRBV5-1 and J is TRBJ1-6, with 7 nucleotides matching TRBD1. V gave up 3 bases and J gave up 10 bases; unmatched junction bases: 7. CDR1 is SGHRS and CDR2 is YFSETQ in the germline V gene. The CDR3 has 14 residues. The CDR3 here is CASSSGQVKSPLHF. CDR3 bases: TGCGCCAGCAGCTCCGGACAGGTAAAATCACCCCTCCACTTT.

The chain couples TRBV10-3 to TRBJ1-5; D gene unclear. The CDR3 length is 13 residues. The germline gives CDR1 ENHRY, CDR2 SYGVKD. Trimming cost V 9 bases and J 9 bases, with 18 bases left between them. In nucleotides, the CDR3 is TGTGCCATATCGGGAGGGATCGAAGGGCCCCAGCATTTT. It yields the protein CAISGGIEGPQHF.

This chain uses TRBV7-2 with TRBJ2-7; 7 nucleotides align to TRBD1. CDR3 length: 15 amino acids. V shed 5 bases and J 4 bases; nucleotides not matched to a gene: 11. Germline CDR1 is SGHTA and CDR2 is FQGNSA. The CDR3 protein is CASSPTGEGVYEQYF. CDR3 nucleotides: TGTGCCAGCAGCCCAACAGGGGAAGGTGTATACGAGCAGTACTTC.

This clone showed up just once. The rearrangement joins TRBV11-2 to TRBJ1-4; D perhaps matches TRBD1 (6 bases). The CDR3 has 15 amino acids. Germline lookup yields CDR1 SGHAT and CDR2 FQNNGV. V lost 5 bases, J lost 2 bases, and 12 bases lay in between. The CDR3 nucleotides read TGTGCCAGCAGCCGCGGGGGCTCCACTAATGAAAAACTGTTTTTT. Translation gives CASSRGGSTNEKLFF.

As DNA, the CDR3 is TGTGCCAGCAGCTTGGCACCGTTCGGGAACACTGAAGCTTTCTTT. It yields the protein CASSLAPFGNTEAFF. The chain carries TRBV5-4 and TRBJ1-1, with D unclear. The CDR3 contains 15 residues. The germline V and J ends were trimmed by 0 bases and 1 base, with 10 bases remaining between them. Germline V gene sequence: CDR1 SGHNT, CDR2 YYREEE (reference sequence).

The V gene is TRBV9, the J gene TRBJ1-2, with 7 bases identical to TRBD1. The CDR3 is made up of 14 amino acids. Germline values: CDR1 SGDLS, CDR2 YYNGEE. V gave up 3 bases and J gave up 6 bases; unmatched junction bases: 8. The CDR3 bases are TGTGCCAGCAGCGCCTCGGGACAGATTGATGGCTACACCTTC. Amino acids: CASSASGQIDGYTF.

The chain uses TRBV19 and TRBJ2-3; maybe TRBD2 (6 bases). CDR1 LNHDA and CDR2 SQIVND come from the germline V gene (reference sequence). Trimming left V 5 bases short and J 3 bases short, with 18 bases between. This CDR3 spans 16 amino acids. DNA of the CDR3: TGTGCCAGTAGTTTCCCTAGCGACCCGCCGACAGATACGCAGTATTTT. Residues: CASSFPSDPPTDTQYF.

V is TRBV5-4 and J is TRBJ2-7, with TRBD2 matching 12 bases. The CDR3 consists of 15 residues. Germline trimming cut 4 bases from V and 0 bases from J; bases unmatched to any gene: 2. Germline CDR1 SGHNT, CDR2 YYREEE (reference sequence). The CDR3 spells CASSGGLAGSYEQYF. The CDR3 DNA sequence: TGTGCCAGCAGCGGGGGACTAGCGGGCTCCTACGAGCAGTACTTC.

This clone appeared once. The chain joins TRBV28 to TRBJ2-7, with TRBD2 as a possible D gene (5 bases). This CDR3 contains 12 residues. Germline V CDR1 and CDR2: MDHEN, SYDVKM. With 3 bases removed from V and 13 bases from J, the gap between germline ends came to 16 bases. The CDR3 DNA reads as TGTGCCAGCAGTTTTCAGTCGCGGAGGATTTACTTC. This encodes CASSFQSRRIYF.